The entry below describes one T cell receptor (beta chain). Its antigen is unidentified. The CDR3 runs 16 residues. The sample originates from a study of T-cell memory formation after mild COVID-19. Study summary: Clustering of TCRs was largely donor specific.

Regarding the study as a whole: Some clones that responded turned up in pre-infection memory, which suggests that cross-reactive memory joined in. Contracting CD4+ clones sat mainly in CM and EM; CD8+ in EMRA.

The 5'RACE method, run with constant-segment primers, produced TCR alpha and TCR beta cDNA libraries (carrying sample barcodes and UMIs). TCRdb fed the 5' RACE reads into MiXCR, producing one record per CDR3 protein. The repertoire holds 260,000 or so distinct CDR3 sequences, with 16% as singletons. The TCR sequence derives from a man aged 18-30 years who had mild COVID-19 (a few samples of this study predate the infection). Cell type and time point are not known. Sequenced material: PBMCs or a T cell subset sorted from them (not recorded which). The rearrangement links TRBV21-1 to TRBJ1-1. TRBV21-1 is annotated as a pseudogene. CDR3 residues: CASSKGLVERGTEAFF. The CDR3 DNA is TGTGCCAGCAGCAAAGGACTCGTGGAACGGGGCACTGAAGCTTTCTTT.